A single sample is the source of the 11 T cell receptor beta chains below, sequenced in a study of blood T cell repertoires in COVID-19 (TCRdb year 2020). The library was generated by the immunoSEQ multiplex PCR assay. TCRdb provides this immuneACCESS table in a form limited to in-frame rearrangements. Some clones are lacking; in checked studies, under half of them reflect an unresolved V gene, and why the rest are absent is not known. This sample comprises some 20,000 clones, approximately 90% of them detected only once. The ten largest clones represent 9.5% to 13% of the sample. Sequenced: peripheral blood. The source of these receptors is a human donor in a cohort sampled during active COVID-19.

The gene calls are TRBV3-1 (or the pseudogene TRBV3-2) and TRBJ1-6; 8 bases agree with TRBD1. CDR1 is LGHDT, CDR2 YNNKEL, per germline (reference sequence). This CDR3 is built from 14 residues. The V segment lost 4 bases and the J segment 9 bases; nucleotides outside the gene matches: 5. In nucleotides, the CDR3 is TGTGCCAGCAGCCGGACAGGGTTTGGTTCACCCCTCCACTTT. Translating gives CASSRTGFGSPLHF.

This clone was found a few times. This sequence joins TRBV19 and TRBJ1-5, with D uncertain. The CDR3 spans 12 residues. Germline assignment: CDR1 LNHDA and CDR2 SQIVND (reference sequence). The germline V and J ends were trimmed by 6 bases and 9 bases, with 12 bases remaining between them. CDR3 sequence: CASREGDRPQHF. As DNA, the CDR3 is TGTGCCAGTAGGGAAGGAGACCGGCCCCAGCATTTT. Full variable domain (rest looked up from reference TRBV19 and TRBJ1-5): DGGITQSPKYLFRKEGQNVTLSCEQNLNHDAMYWYRQDPGQGLRLIYYSQIVNDFQKGDIAEGYSVSREKKESFPLTVTSAQKNPTAFYLCASREGDRPQHFGDGTRLSIL.

The chain uses TRBV30 and TRBJ1-4; D gene uncertain. The germline CDR1 and CDR2 sequences are GTSNPN and SVGIG (reference sequence). The V gene lost 2 bases and the J gene lost 6 bases, with 7 bases spanning the gap. CDR3 length: 12 amino acids. CDR3 nucleotide sequence: TGTGCCTGGAGTCGGCAGGATGAAAAACTGTTTTTT. Its protein product is CAWSRQDEKLFF.

The rearrangement links TRBV7-9 to TRBJ2-1; 11 bases agree with TRBD2. This CDR3 has 19 residues. The junction had 16 bases not matched to a gene; V was cut back by 1 base and J by 8 bases. CDR1 and CDR2 from the germline V gene are SEHNR and FQNEAQ (reference sequence). The CDR3 protein is CASSLGGRGGLAVGHEQFF. In nucleotides, the CDR3 is TGTGCCAGCAGCTTAGGAGGCCGGGGGGGACTAGCGGTCGGCCATGAGCAGTTCTTC. Full variable domain (missing parts from reference TRBV7-9 and TRBJ2-1): DTGVSQNPRHKITKRGQNVTFRCDPISEHNRLYWYRQTLGQGPEFLTYFQNEAQLEKSRLLSDRFSAERPKGSFSTLEIQRTEQGDSAMYLCASSLGGRGGLAVGHEQFFGPGTRLTVL.

Of note for this clone: A read error may account for a junction end that differs from germline. The gene calls are TRBV7-7 and TRBJ2-7; TRBD1 matches 8 bases. The germline V gene has CDR1 SSHAT and CDR2 FNYEAQ (reference sequence). The CDR3 covers 15 residues. This CDR3 reads CASSPGTGLAYEQYF. CDR3 nucleotide sequence: TGTGCTAGCAGCCCCGGGACAGGTCTCGCCTACGAGCAGTACTTC. The full variable domain, in which reference TRBV7-7 and TRBJ2-7 provide the parts outside the CDR3, is GAGVSQSPRYKVTKRGQDVTLRCDPISSHATLYWYQQALGQGPEFLTYFNYEAQPDKSGLPSDRFSAERPEGSISTLTIQRTEQRDSAMYRCASSPGTGLAYEQYFGPGTRLTVT.

V and J are TRBV6-5 and TRBJ1-2; a possible D gene is TRBD1 (5 bases). Trimming shortened V by 5 bases and J by 2 bases, and 12 bases separated the two germline ends. Germline V gene data show CDR1 as MNHEY and CDR2 as SVGAGI. CDR3 size: 14 residues. Here the CDR3 DNA reads TGTGCCAGCAGTCCCGCAGGGATCAACTATGGCTACACCTTC. As protein: CASSPAGINYGYTF.

This clone was counted between two and nine times. The genes are TRBV5-5 and TRBJ2-3; TRBD2 matches at 12 bases. The junction had 8 bases not matched to a gene; V was cut back by 0 bases and J by 3 bases. The CDR3 totals 18 residues. Germline CDR1 reads SGHKS; CDR2 reads YYEKEE (reference sequence). The CDR3 loop reads CASSLVLAGGPGTDTQYF. CDR3 DNA: TGTGCCAGCAGCTTGGTGCTAGCGGGAGGGCCCGGGACAGATACGCAGTATTTT.

V is TRBV10-3 and J is TRBJ2-3; 12 nucleotides line up with TRBD2. CDR1 is ENHRY and CDR2 is SYGVKD in the germline V gene. CDR3 length: 15 residues. J lost 4 bases, V lost 5 bases, and 4 bases had no gene match. Here the CDR3 reads CAISPLAGGADTQYF. The CDR3 DNA reads TGTGCCATCAGTCCTCTAGCGGGAGGGGCAGATACGCAGTATTTT.

V and J are TRBV28 and TRBJ2-1, with 7 bases matching TRBD1. Germline values: CDR1 MDHEN, CDR2 SYDVKM. CDR3 length: 16 residues. The junction had 7 bases not matched to a gene; V was cut back by 5 bases and J by 0 bases. CDR3 in DNA: TGTGCCAGCAGTCTAACAGGGGCTTCCTCCTACAATGAGCAGTTCTTC. The encoded protein is CASSLTGASSYNEQFF.

The rearrangement joins TRBV5-8 to TRBJ1-5; 9 bases align to TRBD1. CDR1 and CDR2 from the germline V gene are SGHTS and YDEGEE. The CDR3 totals 15 residues. The J segment lost 7 bases and the V segment lost 4 bases, leaving 9 bases of the junction unmatched. The DNA for the CDR3 is TGTGCCAGCAGCCGACAGGGGGGGATTGGGCAGCCCCAGCATTTT. It codes for CASSRQGGIGQPQHF.

This chain joins TRBV18 and TRBJ1-3; tentatively, D is TRBD1 (5 bases). Germline-derived CDR1 and CDR2 are KGHSH and LQKENI. CDR3 length: 17 amino acids. V gave up 3 bases and J gave up 2 bases, with 17 bases separating them. CDR3: CASSPFRQGSAGNTIYF. Here the CDR3 DNA reads TGTGCCAGCTCACCCTTTCGGCAGGGATCGGCTGGAAACACCATATATTTT.